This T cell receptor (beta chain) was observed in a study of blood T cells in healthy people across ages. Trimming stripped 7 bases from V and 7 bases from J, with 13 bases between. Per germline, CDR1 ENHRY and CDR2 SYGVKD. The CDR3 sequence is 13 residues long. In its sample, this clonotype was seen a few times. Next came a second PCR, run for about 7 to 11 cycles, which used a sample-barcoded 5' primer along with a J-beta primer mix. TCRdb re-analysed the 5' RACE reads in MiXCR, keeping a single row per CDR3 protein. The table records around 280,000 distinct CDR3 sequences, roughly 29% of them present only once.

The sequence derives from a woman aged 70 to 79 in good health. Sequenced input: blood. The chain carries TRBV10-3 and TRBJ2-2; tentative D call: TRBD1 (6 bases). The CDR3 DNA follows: TGTGCCATCAACGTACAGGGCGGCGGGGAGCTGTTTTTT. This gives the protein CAINVQGGGELFF.